This T cell receptor (beta chain) was observed in a study of esophageal squamous cell carcinoma under preoperative chemotherapy. The overall study: Both tumor-infiltrating lymphocytes and peripheral blood T cells were profiled. Study outcomes and limitations: Chemotherapy was followed by significantly higher TCR diversity in peripheral T cells only, not tumor-infiltrating lymphocytes.

Time point indicated: after preoperative PTX-NDP chemotherapy. Before surgery, patients were given preoperative paclitaxel-nedaplatin chemotherapy. This CDR3 has 15 residues. This clonotype occurred a few times. Its antigen remains unknown. TCRdb analysed the PCR reads with MiXCR anew, one entry per CDR3 protein. Of about 18,000 distinct CDR3 sequences listed, under 60% are singletons. This sequence was found in a human donor with esophageal squamous cell carcinoma. The donor label of this sample is uncertain. J is TRBJ2-5 and V is TRBV12-3 or TRBV12-4; 13 bases match TRBD2. The end of the DNA is better explained by TRBJ2-1, so the J call may be wrong. The sample here was taken from a patient given preoperative chemotherapy. CDR3 sequence: CASSGTSGRGVEQFF. The CDR3 nucleotides are TGTGCCAGCAGTGGAACTAGCGGGAGGGGGGTTGAGCAGTTCTTC.